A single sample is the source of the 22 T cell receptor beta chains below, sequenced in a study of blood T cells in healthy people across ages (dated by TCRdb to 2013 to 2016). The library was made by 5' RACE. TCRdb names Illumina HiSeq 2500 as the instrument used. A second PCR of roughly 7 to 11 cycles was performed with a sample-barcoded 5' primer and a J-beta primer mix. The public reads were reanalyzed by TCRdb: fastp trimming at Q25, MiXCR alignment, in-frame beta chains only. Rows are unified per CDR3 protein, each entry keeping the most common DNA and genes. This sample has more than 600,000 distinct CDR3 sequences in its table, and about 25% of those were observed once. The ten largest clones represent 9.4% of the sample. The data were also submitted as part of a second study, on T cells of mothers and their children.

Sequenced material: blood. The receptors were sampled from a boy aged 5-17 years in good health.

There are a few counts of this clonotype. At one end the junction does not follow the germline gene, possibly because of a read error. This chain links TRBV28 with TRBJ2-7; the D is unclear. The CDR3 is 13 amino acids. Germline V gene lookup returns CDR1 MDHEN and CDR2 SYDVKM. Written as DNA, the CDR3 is TGTGCTAGCAGGACCCAAAGCTCCTACGAGCAGTACTTC. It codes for CASRTQSSYEQYF.

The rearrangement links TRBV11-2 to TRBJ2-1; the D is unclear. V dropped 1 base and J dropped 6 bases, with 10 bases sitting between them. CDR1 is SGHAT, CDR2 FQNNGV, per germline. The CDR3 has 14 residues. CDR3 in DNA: TGTGCCAGCAGCTTAGTAGATTTCCCCAATGAGCAGTTCTTC. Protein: CASSLVDFPNEQFF.

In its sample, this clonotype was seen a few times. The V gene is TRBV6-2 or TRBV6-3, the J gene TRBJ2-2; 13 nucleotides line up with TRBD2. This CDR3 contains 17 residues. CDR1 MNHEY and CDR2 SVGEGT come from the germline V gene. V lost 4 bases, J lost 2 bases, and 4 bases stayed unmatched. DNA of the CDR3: TGTGCCAGCAGTTGGACTAGCGGGGGCCCAAACACCGGGGAGCTGTTTTTT. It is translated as CASSWTSGGPNTGELFF.

The CDR3 nucleotides are TGTGCCAGCAGCTCGCCCCTGGGTGTGGGGGGCTCCTACGAGCAGTACTTC. Translation gives CASSSPLGVGGSYEQYF. The V and J genes are TRBV7-9 and TRBJ2-7, with D possibly matching TRBD2 (6 bases). The CDR3 extends over 17 amino acids. Germline lookup yields CDR1 SEHNR and CDR2 FQNEAQ (reference sequence). V lost 4 bases and J 0 bases, leaving 19 bases between the germline ends.

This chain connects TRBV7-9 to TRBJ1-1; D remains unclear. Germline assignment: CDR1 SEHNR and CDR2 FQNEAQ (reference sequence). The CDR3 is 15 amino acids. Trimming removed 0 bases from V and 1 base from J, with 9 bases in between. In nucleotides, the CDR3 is TGTGCCAGCAGCTTAGCAGGGAGTCGGAACACTGAAGCTTTCTTT. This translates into CASSLAGSRNTEAFF.

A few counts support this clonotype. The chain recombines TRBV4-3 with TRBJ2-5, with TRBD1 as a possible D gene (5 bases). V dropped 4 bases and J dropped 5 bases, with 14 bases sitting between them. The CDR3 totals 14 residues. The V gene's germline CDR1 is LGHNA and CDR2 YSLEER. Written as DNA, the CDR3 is TGCGCCAGCAGCCGGGCCCTGGACATGGAGACCCAGTACTTC. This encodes CASSRALDMETQYF.

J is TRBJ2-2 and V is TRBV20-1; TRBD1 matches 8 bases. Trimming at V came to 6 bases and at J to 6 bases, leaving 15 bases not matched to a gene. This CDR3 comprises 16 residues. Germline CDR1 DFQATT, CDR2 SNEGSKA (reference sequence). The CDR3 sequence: CSARQGSEGPPGELFF. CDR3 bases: TGCAGTGCAAGACAGGGGAGTGAGGGGCCACCCGGGGAGCTGTTTTTT.

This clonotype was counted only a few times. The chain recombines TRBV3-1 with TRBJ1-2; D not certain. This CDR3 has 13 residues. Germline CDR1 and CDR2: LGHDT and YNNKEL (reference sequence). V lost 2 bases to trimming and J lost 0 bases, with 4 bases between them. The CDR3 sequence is CASSQRTNYGYTF. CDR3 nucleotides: TGTGCCAGCAGCCAAAGGACTAACTATGGCTACACCTTC.

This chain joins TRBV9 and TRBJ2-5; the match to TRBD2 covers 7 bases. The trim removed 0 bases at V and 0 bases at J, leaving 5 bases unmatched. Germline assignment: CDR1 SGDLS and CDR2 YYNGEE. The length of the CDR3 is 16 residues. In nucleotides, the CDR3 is TGTGCCAGCAGCGTAGGTAGCGGGCTATACCAAGAGACCCAGTACTTC. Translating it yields CASSVGSGLYQETQYF.

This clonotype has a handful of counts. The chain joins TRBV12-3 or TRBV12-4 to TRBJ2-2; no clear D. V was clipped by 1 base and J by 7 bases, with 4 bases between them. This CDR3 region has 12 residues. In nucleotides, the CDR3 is TGTGCCAGCAGTTTAGAAATCGGGGAGCTGTTTTTT. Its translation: CASSLEIGELFF.

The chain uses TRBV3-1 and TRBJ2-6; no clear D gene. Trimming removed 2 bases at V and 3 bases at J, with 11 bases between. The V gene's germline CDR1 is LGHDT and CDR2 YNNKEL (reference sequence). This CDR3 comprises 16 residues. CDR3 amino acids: CASSQMYQRGANVLTF. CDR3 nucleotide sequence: TGTGCCAGCAGCCAAATGTACCAGCGTGGGGCCAACGTCCTGACTTTC.

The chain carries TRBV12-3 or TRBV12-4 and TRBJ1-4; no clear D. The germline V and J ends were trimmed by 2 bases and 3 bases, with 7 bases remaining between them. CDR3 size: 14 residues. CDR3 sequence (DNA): TGTGCCAGCAGTTTATTGTCGTCTAATGAAAAACTGTTTTTT. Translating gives CASSLLSSNEKLFF.

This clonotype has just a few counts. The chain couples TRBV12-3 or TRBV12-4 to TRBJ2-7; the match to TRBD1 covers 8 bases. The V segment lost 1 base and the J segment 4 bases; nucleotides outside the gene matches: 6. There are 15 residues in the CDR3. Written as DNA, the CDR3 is TGTGCCAGCAGTTTAGGGACAGGGACTGTATACGAGCAGTACTTC. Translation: CASSLGTGTVYEQYF.

CDR3 region: CASSSAGINEQFF. The CDR3 bases are TGTGCCAGCAGTTCTGCAGGGATCAATGAGCAGTTCTTC. The chain employs TRBV12-3 or TRBV12-4 and TRBJ2-1; maybe TRBD1 (5 bases). Trimming cost V 4 bases and J 6 bases, with 10 bases left between them. CDR3 length: 13 residues.

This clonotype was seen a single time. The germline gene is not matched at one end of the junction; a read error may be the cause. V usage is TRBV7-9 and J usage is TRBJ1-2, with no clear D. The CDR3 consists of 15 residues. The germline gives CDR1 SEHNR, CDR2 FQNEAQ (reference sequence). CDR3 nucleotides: TGTGCCAGCAGCTTAGCAGCCTCCTACTATGCGGGCTACATCTTC. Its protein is CASSLAASYYAGYIF.

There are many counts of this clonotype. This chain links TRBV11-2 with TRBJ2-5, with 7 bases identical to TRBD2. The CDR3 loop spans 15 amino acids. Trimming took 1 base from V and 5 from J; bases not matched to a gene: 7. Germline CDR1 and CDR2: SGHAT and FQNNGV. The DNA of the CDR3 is TGTGCCAGCAGCTTAGGAGGGACTATGGGGGAGACCCAGTACTTC. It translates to CASSLGGTMGETQYF.

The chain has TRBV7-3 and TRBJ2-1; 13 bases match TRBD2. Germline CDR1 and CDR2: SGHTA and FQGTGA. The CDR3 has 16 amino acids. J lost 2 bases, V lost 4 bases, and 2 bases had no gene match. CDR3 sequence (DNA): TGTGCCAGCAGCTGGACTAGCGGGAGCACCTACAATGAGCAGTTCTTC. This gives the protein CASSWTSGSTYNEQFF.

The CDR3 is CASSPARGTDTQYF. CDR3 coding DNA: TGCGCCAGCAGCCCTGCGAGGGGTACAGATACGCAGTATTTT. The chain couples TRBV4-1 to TRBJ2-3, with D possibly being TRBD1 or TRBD2 (5 bases each). V lost 4 bases and J lost 3, with 11 bases in between. Germline V gene lookup returns CDR1 MGHRA and CDR2 YSYEKL. The CDR3 is 14 amino acids.

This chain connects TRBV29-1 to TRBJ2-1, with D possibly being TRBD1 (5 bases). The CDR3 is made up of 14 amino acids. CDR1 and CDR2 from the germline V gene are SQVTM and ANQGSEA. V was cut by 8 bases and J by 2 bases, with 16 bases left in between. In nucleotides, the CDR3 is TGCAGCTCAGCCAGGGCAGCCCCCTACAATGAGCAGTTCTTC. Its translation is CSSARAAPYNEQFF.

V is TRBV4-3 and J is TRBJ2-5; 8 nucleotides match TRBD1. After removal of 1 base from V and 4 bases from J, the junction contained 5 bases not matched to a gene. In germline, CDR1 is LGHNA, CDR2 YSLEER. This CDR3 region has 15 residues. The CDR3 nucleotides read TGCGCCAGCAGCCAAGGGACAGGGAGAAGAGAGACCCAGTACTTC. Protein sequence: CASSQGTGRRETQYF.

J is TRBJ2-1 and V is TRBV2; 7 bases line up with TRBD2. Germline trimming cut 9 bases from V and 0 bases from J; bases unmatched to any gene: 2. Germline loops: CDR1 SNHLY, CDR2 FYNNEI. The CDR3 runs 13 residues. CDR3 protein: CASKRGSYNEQFF. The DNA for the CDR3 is TGTGCCAGTAAGCGGGGCTCCTACAATGAGCAGTTCTTC.

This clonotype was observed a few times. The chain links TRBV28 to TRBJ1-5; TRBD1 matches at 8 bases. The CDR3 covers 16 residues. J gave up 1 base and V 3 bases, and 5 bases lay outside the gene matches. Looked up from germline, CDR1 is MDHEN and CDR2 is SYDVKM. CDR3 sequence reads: CASSLVQGVSNQPQHF. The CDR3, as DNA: TGTGCCAGCAGTTTGGTACAGGGGGTGAGCAATCAGCCCCAGCATTTT.